This T cell receptor (beta chain) was recorded in a study of blood T cell repertoires in COVID-19. About the study: T cells, B-cell-depleted T cells, or PBMCs provided the cDNA or gDNA that served as material.

This table comes from immunoSEQ multiplex PCR, and its TCRdb copy is limited to in-frame clones, with some not included. Here the sample spans around 100,000 clones, about 87% being singletons. The sample comprised peripheral blood. The TCR comes from a human donor in a cohort sampled during active or convalescent COVID-19.

CDR3 DNA: TGTGCCAGCACCGACGGGAACATGAACACTGAAGCTTTCTTT. Its protein product is CASTDGNMNTEAFF. The rearrangement joins TRBV7-9 to TRBJ1-1; no reliable D call. The CDR3 has 14 residues. V dropped 7 bases and J dropped 0 bases, with 12 bases sitting between them. Germline loops: CDR1 SEHNR, CDR2 FQNEAQ (reference sequence).